The entry below gives a single TCR beta chain sequence along with its context. The data were obtained in a study of OX40 agonist ivuxolimab in advanced cancers. Background on the study: Of mixed ages from 23 to 79 and averaging 60 years, the group was about 86% male. Of the participants, under 50% had some prior anti-PD-1, anti-PD-L1 or anti-CTLA-4 therapy, which was allowed.

TCRdb's copy holds only in-frame clones and misses some; the assay was immunoSEQ multiplex PCR. This table holds 35,000 to 45,000 clones, roughly nine tenths found once. V was trimmed by 7 bases and J by 6 bases, leaving 19 bases between them. The CDR3 extends over 16 amino acids. Germline-derived CDR1 and CDR2 are MDHEN and SYDVKM. The receptor comes from an adult with an advanced solid tumor such as melanoma, head and neck, liver or kidney cancer. Sequenced material: CD4+ or CD8+ T cells sorted from blood, taken in a trial of the OX40 agonist ivuxolimab. The chain employs TRBV28 and TRBJ1-6; tentative D call: TRBD1 (6 bases). CDR3 coding DNA: TGTGCCAGCACCGCCGCTGACAGGAGATTTAATTCACCCCTCCACTTT. Its protein is CASTAADRRFNSPLHF.